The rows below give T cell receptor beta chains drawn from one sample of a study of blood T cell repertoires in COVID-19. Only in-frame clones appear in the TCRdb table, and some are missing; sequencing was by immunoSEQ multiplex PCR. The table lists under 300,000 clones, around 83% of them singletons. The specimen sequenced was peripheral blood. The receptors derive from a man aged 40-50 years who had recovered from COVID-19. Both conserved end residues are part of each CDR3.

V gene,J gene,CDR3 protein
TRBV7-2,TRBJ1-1,CASSPKGVREGPEAFF
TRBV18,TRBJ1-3,CASSPSRFAGNTIYF
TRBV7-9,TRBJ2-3,CASSDRGTVTDTQYF
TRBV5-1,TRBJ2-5,CASSLTGLAIQETQYF
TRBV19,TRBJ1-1,CASSIAELTVNTEAFF
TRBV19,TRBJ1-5,CASNKWQNSNQPQHF
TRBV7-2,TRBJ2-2,CASSFQGAITGELFF
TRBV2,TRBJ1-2,CASSEAQRTGLYGYTF
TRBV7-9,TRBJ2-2,CASSLYGTGSAGELFF
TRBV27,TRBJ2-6,CASRSQGAVGANVLTF
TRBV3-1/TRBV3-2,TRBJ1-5,CASSQDGCRDFNQPQHF
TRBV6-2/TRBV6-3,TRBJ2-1,CASSYLDNEQFF
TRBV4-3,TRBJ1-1,CASSRRDRGRDTEAFF
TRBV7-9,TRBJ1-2,CASSRTGTLYGYTF
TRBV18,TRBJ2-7,CASSGSEGAGSSGEQYF
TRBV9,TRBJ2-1,CASSPREAYNEQFF
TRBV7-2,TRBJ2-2,CASSFTAGWAGELFF
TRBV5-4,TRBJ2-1,CASTSGGTAYNEQFF
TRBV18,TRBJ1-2,CASSPGQTVGYTF
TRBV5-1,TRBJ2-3,CASDPTERASTDTQYF
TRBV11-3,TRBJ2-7,CASSFLLGQGNYEQYF
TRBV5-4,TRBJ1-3,CASSLDSFSGNTIYF
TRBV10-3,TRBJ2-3,CAIRWRLAGAEDTQYF
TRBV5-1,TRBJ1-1,CASSLQPSNTEAFF
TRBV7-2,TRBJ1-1,CASSSSRGLITEAFF
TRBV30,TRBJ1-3,CALGTRGSGNTIYF
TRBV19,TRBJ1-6,CASSTDSGHYNSPLHF
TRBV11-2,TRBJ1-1,CASSFRDYMGFTEAFF
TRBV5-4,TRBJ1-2,CASSFGGTGLTYGYTF
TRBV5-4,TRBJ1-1,CASSLAGTGKNTEAFF
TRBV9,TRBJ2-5,CASSQDGVGETQYF
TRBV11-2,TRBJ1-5,CASSPQGWASNQPQHF
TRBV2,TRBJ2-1,CASSEYFLVGTSSYNEQFF
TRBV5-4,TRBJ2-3,CASSSPSTDTQYF
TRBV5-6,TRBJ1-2,CASSSYLRGRSNYGYTF
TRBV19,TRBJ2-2,CASSIETDLNTGELFF
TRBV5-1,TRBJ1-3,CASSIEDGNTIYF
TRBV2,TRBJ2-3,CASRTGSRTDTQYF
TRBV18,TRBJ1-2,CASSPLRGSGQKANYGYTF
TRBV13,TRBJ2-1,CASSLGSDYNEQFF
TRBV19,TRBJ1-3,CASSSITGGLGNTIYF
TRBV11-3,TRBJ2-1,CASSLPGYNEQFF
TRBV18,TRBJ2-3,CASSPISGGSPRTDTQYF
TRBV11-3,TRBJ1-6,CASSPNFGSSYNSPLHF
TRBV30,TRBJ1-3,CAWRQGMENTIYF
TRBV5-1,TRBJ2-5,CASGRSLAGAEGETQYF
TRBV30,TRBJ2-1,CAWSVVGRAGFNEQFF
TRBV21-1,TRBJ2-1,CASSKALADHNEQFF
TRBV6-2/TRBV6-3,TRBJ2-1,CASSLQDNYNEQFF
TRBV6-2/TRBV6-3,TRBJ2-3,CASSYATGSSDTQYF
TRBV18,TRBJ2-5,CASSPPGLAGGRGETQYF